The 31 T cell receptor beta chains reported below all come from one sample, sequenced in a study of T-cell reconstitution after alpha-beta-depleted transplantation in children. Library preparation (for TCRbeta) was performed with unique molecular identifiers. TCRdb reanalysed the PCR reads using MiXCR and keeps one entry per CDR3 protein. The top ten clones hold 13% to 15% of a sample with fewer than 550,000 distinct CDR3 sequences, roughly 10% of them seen once. This specimen was PBMCs, mostly from graft donor cells, taken 180 days after TCRalphabeta/CD19-depleted stem cell transplant. The receptors derive from a female patient aged 2-9 years who had a stem cell transplant for aplastic anemia, so the T cells may come from the graft donor.

This clonotype was counted a few times. This chain uses TRBV18 with TRBJ2-3; D call uncertain. The V gene's germline CDR1 is KGHSH and CDR2 LQKENI. The germline V and J ends were trimmed by 6 bases and 5 bases, with 12 bases remaining between them. The CDR3 has 13 residues. The CDR3 nucleotides read TGTGCCAGCTCTCCCCACCCTCAAGATACGCAGTATTTT. Its protein is CASSPHPQDTQYF.

This clonotype was seen more than once but under ten times. The chain has TRBV7-9 and TRBJ2-5; D might be TRBD1 (5 bases). Germline CDR1 SEHNR, CDR2 FQNEAQ (reference sequence). The ends were cut back, 5 bases at V and 4 bases at J, with 14 bases in the middle. The CDR3 length is 14 residues. The CDR3 coding sequence is TGTGCCAGCAGCCACCACTCAGGGTTAGAGACCCAGTACTTC. This codes for CASSHHSGLETQYF.

This clonotype was counted only a few times. The chain employs TRBV10-3 and TRBJ1-1; the D gene is possibly TRBD1 (6 bases). Germline lookup yields CDR1 ENHRY and CDR2 SYGVKD. CDR3 length: 13 amino acids. Deletions cut 6 bases from V and 5 bases from J, with 13 bases between. CDR3 residues: CAIRRQEKTEAFF. The DNA of the CDR3 is TGTGCCATCAGAAGACAGGAAAAGACTGAAGCTTTCTTT.

This clonotype was observed a handful of times. The V call is TRBV19, the J call TRBJ1-1, with unresolved D. Germline CDR1 is LNHDA and CDR2 is SQIVND (reference sequence). With 7 bases removed from V and 1 base from J, the gap between germline ends came to 10 bases. The CDR3 runs 13 residues. CDR3 in DNA: TGTGCCAGTACGGTCCCTAGGAACACTGAAGCTTTCTTT. It specifies CASTVPRNTEAFF.

This clonotype was counted between two and nine times. The gene calls are TRBV20-1 and TRBJ1-4; no clear D gene. Germline CDR1 and CDR2: DFQATT and SNEGSKA (reference sequence). This CDR3 contains 14 residues. The V and J ends lost 5 bases and 6 bases respectively, with 16 bases between them. The CDR3 DNA is TGCAGTGCTCCGAAGCTATTTTCGGATGAAAAACTGTTTTTT. This gives the protein CSAPKLFSDEKLFF.

The sample holds a few counts of this clonotype. V usage is TRBV10-2 and J usage is TRBJ2-5; 11 nucleotides agree with TRBD2. V gave up 7 bases and J gave up 9 bases; unmatched junction bases: 16. The germline CDR1 and CDR2 sequences are WSHSY and SAAADI. The CDR3 is 16 amino acids. In DNA form, the CDR3 reads TGCGCCAGCACGAAAACTAGCGGGGGCAACAGGGGCCCCCAGTACTTC. Protein product: CASTKTSGGNRGPQYF.

Many counts were recorded for this clonotype. The chain joins TRBV6-2 or TRBV6-3 to TRBJ2-7, with 9 bases fitting TRBD2. The CDR3 is 15 residues long. Germline V lookup: CDR1 MNHEY, CDR2 SVGEGT. V lost 0 bases to trimming and J lost 4 bases; unmatched junction nucleotides: 4. The CDR3 DNA reads TGTGCCAGCAGTTACTCAGGGCTAGCGGGATACGAGCAGTACGTC. This codes for CASSYSGLAGYEQYV.

This clonotype was detected ten times or more. The rearrangement joins TRBV7-6 to TRBJ1-4, with D uncertain. CDR3 length: 12 amino acids. The germline gives CDR1 SGHVS, CDR2 FNYEAQ. V was shortened by 2 bases and J by 8 bases, with 6 bases between the two germline ends. CDR3 amino acids: CASSLPREKLFF. DNA for the CDR3: TGTGCCAGCAGCTTACCCAGGGAAAAACTGTTTTTT.

The sample holds many counts of this clonotype. The chain is built from TRBV12-3 or TRBV12-4 and TRBJ2-5; the D is unclear. The CDR3 runs to 12 residues. The V end was cut by 3 bases, the J end by 4 bases, with 6 bases between. CDR3 in amino acids: CASSFMGETQYF. CDR3 bases: TGTGCCAGCAGTTTTATGGGAGAGACCCAGTACTTC.

This chain links TRBV9 with TRBJ2-4; TRBD2 might be the D (5 bases). Germline V gene sequence: CDR1 SGDLS, CDR2 YYNGEE. There are 20 residues in the CDR3. Trimming pared 0 bases from V and 1 base from J, leaving 23 bases between. CDR3 bases: TGTGCCAGCAGCGTAGACCCCGGGAAGTTGATGTCGAGGGCCAAAAACATTCAGTACTTC. Translated: CASSVDPGKLMSRAKNIQYF.

In its sample, this clonotype was seen a few times. This chain links TRBV27 with TRBJ2-1, with D perhaps TRBD1 (5 bases). CDR1 is MNHEY, CDR2 SMNVEV, per germline (reference sequence). The CDR3 is 16 amino acids. Trimming stripped 6 bases from V and 0 bases from J, with 15 bases between. CDR3 coding DNA: TGTGCCAGCAGAATCCAGGGTCCAAGCTCCTACAATGAGCAGTTCTTC. This sequence encodes CASRIQGPSSYNEQFF.

This clonotype showed up just a few times. J is TRBJ2-3 and V is TRBV27; D perhaps matches TRBD1 (5 bases). V shed 9 bases and J shed 6 bases, with 19 bases lying between them. This CDR3 spans 14 amino acids. Germline-derived CDR1 and CDR2 are MNHEY and SMNVEV (reference sequence). CDR3 loop: CASGSQGSADTQYF. The CDR3 coding sequence is TGTGCCAGTGGGTCGCAGGGAAGTGCGGATACGCAGTATTTT.

This clonotype was detected a few times. The gene calls are TRBV9 and TRBJ1-1, with 7 bases fitting TRBD1. The CDR3 is made up of 15 amino acids. V shed 4 bases and J 8 bases; nucleotides not matched to a gene: 14. Germline CDR1 and CDR2: SGDLS and YYNGEE. The CDR3 spells CASSPEREGAPEAFF. The CDR3, as DNA: TGTGCCAGCAGCCCAGAGAGAGAGGGGGCCCCGGAAGCTTTCTTT.

The J gene is TRBJ2-1, the V gene TRBV25-1; 14 bases are a match to TRBD2. Germline V lookup: CDR1 MGHDK, CDR2 SYGVNS. The CDR3 length is 16 residues. Trimming removed 5 bases from V and 2 bases from J; junction bases left unmatched: 2. CDR3 DNA sequence: TGTGCCAGCAGTTCGACTAGCGGGGGGGCCTACAATGAGCAGTTCTTC. This encodes CASSSTSGGAYNEQFF.

The chain has TRBV20-1 and TRBJ1-3, with D perhaps TRBD1 (5 bases). Germline CDR1 reads DFQATT; CDR2 reads SNEGSKA (reference sequence). The CDR3 contains 15 residues. V lost 3 bases, J lost 0 bases, and 12 bases lay in between. CDR3 protein: CSARGQTSSGNTIYF. The DNA of the CDR3 is TGCAGTGCTAGGGGGCAGACGAGCTCTGGAAACACCATATATTTT.

This clonotype was recorded at least ten times. The rearrangement links TRBV6-1 to TRBJ2-1, with 11 bases that match TRBD2. The junction had 3 bases not matched to a gene; V was cut back by 4 bases and J by 4 bases. The CDR3 runs to 15 residues. Germline V gene data show CDR1 as MNHNS and CDR2 as SASEGT. The CDR3 loop reads CASSVTSGGYNEQFF. DNA of the CDR3: TGTGCCAGCAGTGTCACTAGCGGGGGTTACAATGAGCAGTTCTTC.

This sequence joins TRBV7-8 and TRBJ2-3; the D gene could be TRBD1 or TRBD2 (6 bases each). Germline V gene lookup returns CDR1 SGHVS and CDR2 FQNEAQ. The V end lost 4 bases, the J end lost 2 bases, and 25 bases lay between the germline ends. The CDR3 runs to 19 residues. This CDR3 reads CASSSRRGGRGAHTDTQYF. The CDR3 coding sequence is TGTGCCAGCAGCTCCCGGCGAGGGGGGCGCGGGGCCCACACAGATACGCAGTATTTT.

This clonotype was counted between two and nine times. The chain uses TRBV15 and TRBJ1-3; the D gene is possibly TRBD1 (6 bases). Germline-derived CDR1 and CDR2 are LNHNV and YYDKDF (reference sequence). This CDR3 is built from 15 residues. V lost 3 bases and J 3 bases, leaving 12 bases between the germline ends. The CDR3 sequence is CATSSWGAGGNTIYF. The CDR3 DNA reads TGTGCCACCAGCAGTTGGGGGGCCGGTGGAAACACCATATATTTT.

This clonotype was detected a few times. The chain uses TRBV12-3 or TRBV12-4 and TRBJ1-4; possible D gene TRBD1, 6 bases. Trimming took off 1 base at V and 3 bases at J, with 9 bases between the two ends. CDR3 size: 15 residues. CDR3: CASSLDRVSNEKLFF. CDR3 coding DNA: TGTGCCAGCAGTTTAGACAGGGTGTCTAATGAAAAACTGTTTTTT.

V usage is TRBV11-2 and J usage is TRBJ2-1, with 12 bases identical to TRBD2. The germline gives CDR1 SGHAT, CDR2 FQNNGV. Unmatched junction bases numbered 11, after V lost 5 bases and J lost 3 bases. This CDR3 comprises 18 residues. CDR3 protein: CASSPNPRLAGVYNEQFF. In DNA, the CDR3 is TGTGCCAGCAGCCCTAATCCCCGACTAGCGGGAGTCTACAATGAGCAGTTCTTC.

The sample holds one count of this clonotype. J is TRBJ2-2 and V is TRBV12-3 or TRBV12-4, with a tentative D call TRBD1 (6 bases). This CDR3 spans 17 amino acids. The germline V and J ends were trimmed by 0 bases and 0 bases, with 11 bases remaining between them. The DNA for the CDR3 is TGTGCCAGCAGTTTAGCCCAACGGACAGCGAACACCGGGGAGCTGTTTTTT. This sequence encodes CASSLAQRTANTGELFF.

V gene TRBV10-3 combines with J gene TRBJ2-5, with TRBD2 matching 7 bases. V dropped 6 bases and J dropped 0; count of bases not matched to a gene: 7. Germline V gene data show CDR1 as ENHRY and CDR2 as SYGVKD. The length of the CDR3 is 15 residues. This CDR3 reads CAISASGKYQETQYF. Here the CDR3 DNA reads TGTGCCATCAGCGCTAGCGGAAAATACCAAGAGACCCAGTACTTC.

Many counts were recorded for this clonotype. The genes are TRBV5-1 and TRBJ2-3, with a possible D match to TRBD2 (5 bases). This CDR3 comprises 13 residues. The V gene's germline CDR1 is SGHRS and CDR2 YFSETQ. V shed 2 bases and J shed 3 bases, with 7 bases lying between them. The CDR3 loop is CASSFPGTDTQYF. The CDR3, as DNA: TGCGCCAGCAGCTTCCCGGGAACAGATACGCAGTATTTT.

This sequence joins TRBV20-1 and TRBJ2-2, with 8 bases fitting TRBD1. This CDR3 contains 14 residues. Germline V gene data show CDR1 as DFQATT and CDR2 as SNEGSKA (reference sequence). The trim removed 5 bases at V and 2 bases at J, leaving 4 bases unmatched. CDR3 loop: CSAVTGANTGELFF. The CDR3 region has the DNA TGCAGTGCTGTGACAGGGGCTAACACCGGGGAGCTGTTTTTT.

This clonotype occurred a few times. The chain links TRBV7-8 to TRBJ2-5; TRBD2 might be the D (6 bases). The CDR3 sequence is 15 residues long. V lost 5 bases and J lost 1, with 14 bases in between. CDR1 and CDR2 from the germline V gene are SGHVS and FQNEAQ. CDR3 in amino acids: CASSSGPGLQETQYF. The CDR3, as DNA: TGTGCCAGCAGCAGCGGGCCCGGTCTCCAAGAGACCCAGTACTTC.

This clonotype appeared a single time. This chain connects TRBV15 to TRBJ2-5, with D maybe TRBD1 (5 bases). The CDR3 length is 18 residues. Germline values: CDR1 LNHNV, CDR2 YYDKDF (reference sequence). V shed 3 bases and J shed 1 base, with 21 bases lying between them. The CDR3 region is CATSSGAGSTSFQETQYF. In DNA form, the CDR3 reads TGTGCCACCAGCAGTGGGGCCGGTAGCACCTCTTTCCAAGAGACCCAGTACTTC.

This clonotype showed up many times. V usage is TRBV7-2 and J usage is TRBJ2-1; D gene ambiguous. The V end lost 1 base, the J end lost 9 bases, and 13 bases lay between the germline ends. The CDR3 is 14 amino acids. Germline CDR1 and CDR2: SGHTA and FQGNSA. DNA for the CDR3: TGTGCCAGCAGCTTAGTGGCGGAAAGTGGTGAGCAGTTCTTC. This encodes CASSLVAESGEQFF. The complete variable domain, with remaining parts taken from reference TRBV7-2 and TRBJ2-1, reads GAGVSQSPSNKVTEKGKDVELRCDPISGHTALYWYRQSLGQGLEFLIYFQGNSAPDKSGLPSDRFSAERTGGSVSTLTIQRTQQEDSAVYLCASSLVAESGEQFFGPGTRLTVL.

This clonotype has at least ten counts. The chain employs TRBV5-1 and TRBJ2-3; D is ambiguous. The CDR3 extends over 17 amino acids. The V end lost 6 bases, the J end lost 0 bases, and 20 bases lay between the germline ends. Germline values: CDR1 SGHRS, CDR2 YFSETQ. The CDR3, as DNA: TGCGCCAGCACAGAGATTTGGCAGGCCACCAGCACAGATACGCAGTATTTT. As protein: CASTEIWQATSTDTQYF.

This clonotype was found many times. The V and J genes are TRBV20-1 and TRBJ2-3; 10 bases line up with TRBD2. Germline V gene sequence: CDR1 DFQATT, CDR2 SNEGSKA (reference sequence). The CDR3 is made up of 13 amino acids. Trimming at V came to 6 bases and at J to 10 bases, leaving 10 bases not matched to a gene. The CDR3 is CSASPAGGGPQYF. The CDR3 coding sequence is TGCAGTGCCTCACCAGCGGGAGGGGGTCCGCAGTATTTT.

This clonotype was seen only a few times. This chain uses TRBV20-1 with TRBJ2-7; D uncertain. CDR3 length: 12 amino acids. Germline V CDR1 and CDR2: DFQATT, SNEGSKA (reference sequence). The V end was cut by 3 bases, the J end by 0 bases, with 6 bases between. This CDR3 reads CSASPSSYEQYF. CDR3 nucleotide sequence: TGCAGTGCTAGCCCTAGCTCCTACGAGCAGTACTTC.

The genes are TRBV9 and TRBJ2-3; a possible D gene is TRBD2 (5 bases). Trimming pared 0 bases from V and 3 bases from J, leaving 17 bases between. The CDR3 is 17 amino acids. Germline-derived CDR1 and CDR2 are SGDLS and YYNGEE. CDR3 DNA sequence: TGTGCCAGCAGCGTAGCCGGCGGGCGACGGCAAACAGATACGCAGTATTTT. Its protein is CASSVAGGRRQTDTQYF. Drawing the rest from reference TRBV9 and TRBJ2-3, the complete variable domain is DSGVTQTPKHLITATGQRVTLRCSPRSGDLSVYWYQQSLDQGLQFLIQYYNGEERAKGNILERFSAQQFPDLHSELNLSSLELGDSALYFCASSVAGGRRQTDTQYFGPGTRLTVL.